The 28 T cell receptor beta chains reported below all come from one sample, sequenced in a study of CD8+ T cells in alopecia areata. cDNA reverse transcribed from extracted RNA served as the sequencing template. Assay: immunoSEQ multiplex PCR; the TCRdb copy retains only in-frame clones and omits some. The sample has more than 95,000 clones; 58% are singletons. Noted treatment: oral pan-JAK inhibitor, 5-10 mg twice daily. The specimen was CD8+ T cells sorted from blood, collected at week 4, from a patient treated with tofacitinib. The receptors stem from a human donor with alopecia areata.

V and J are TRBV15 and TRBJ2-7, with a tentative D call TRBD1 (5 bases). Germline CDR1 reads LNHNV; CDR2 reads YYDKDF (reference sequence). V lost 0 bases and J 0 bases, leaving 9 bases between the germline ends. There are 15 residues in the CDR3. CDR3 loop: CATSRDRVSSYEQYF. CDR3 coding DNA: TGTGCCACCAGCAGAGACAGGGTGAGCTCCTACGAGCAGTACTTC.

CDR3 protein: CASSAGQPNEQFF. The CDR3 region has the DNA TGTGCCAGCAGTGCCGGACAGCCCAATGAGCAGTTCTTC. This chain links TRBV2 with TRBJ2-1; tentatively, D is TRBD1 (6 bases). This CDR3 has 13 amino acids. Germline CDR1 and CDR2: SNHLY and FYNNEI. With 4 bases removed from V and 6 bases from J, the gap between germline ends came to 10 bases.

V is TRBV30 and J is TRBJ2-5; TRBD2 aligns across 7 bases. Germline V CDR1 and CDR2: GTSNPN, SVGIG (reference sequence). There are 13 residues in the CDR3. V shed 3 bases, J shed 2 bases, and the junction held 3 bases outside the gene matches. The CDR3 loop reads CAWSLAAQETQYF. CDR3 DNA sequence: TGTGCCTGGAGCCTAGCGGCTCAAGAGACCCAGTACTTC.

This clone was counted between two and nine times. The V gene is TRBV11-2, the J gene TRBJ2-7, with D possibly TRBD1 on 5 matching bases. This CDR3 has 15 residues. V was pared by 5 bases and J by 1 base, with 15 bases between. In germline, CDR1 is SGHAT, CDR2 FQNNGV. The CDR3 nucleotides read TGTGCCAGCAGCCTTCTCTTAGGGGAATCCTACGAGCAGTACTTC. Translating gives CASSLLLGESYEQYF.

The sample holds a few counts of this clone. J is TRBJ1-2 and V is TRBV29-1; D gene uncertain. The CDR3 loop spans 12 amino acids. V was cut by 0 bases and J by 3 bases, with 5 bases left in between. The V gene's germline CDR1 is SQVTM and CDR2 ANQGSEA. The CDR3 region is CSVEEEDYGYTF. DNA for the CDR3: TGCAGCGTTGAAGAGGAAGACTATGGCTACACCTTC.

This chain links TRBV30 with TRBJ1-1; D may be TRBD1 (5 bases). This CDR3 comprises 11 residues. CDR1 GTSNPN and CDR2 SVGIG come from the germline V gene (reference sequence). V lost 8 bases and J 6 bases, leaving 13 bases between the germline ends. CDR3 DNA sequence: TGTGCCCTGGAGCGGGGGGCTGAAGCTTTCTTT. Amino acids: CALERGAEAFF. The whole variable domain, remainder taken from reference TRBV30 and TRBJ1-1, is SQTIHQWPATLVQPVGSPLSLECTVEGTSNPNLYWYRQAAGRGLQLLFYSVGIGQISSEVPQNLSASRPQDRQFILSSKKLLLSDSGFYLCALERGAEAFFGQGTRLTVV.

The CDR3 DNA is TGTGCCAGCAGCTTGGGCCACACCGGCTCCTACGAGCAGTACTTC. This encodes CASSLGHTGSYEQYF. V and J are TRBV7-9 and TRBJ2-7; D not certain. Germline V gene data show CDR1 as SEHNR and CDR2 as FQNEAQ (reference sequence). Between the trimmed V and J ends, which lost 3 bases and 0 bases, there was a span of 12 bases. This CDR3 spans 15 amino acids.

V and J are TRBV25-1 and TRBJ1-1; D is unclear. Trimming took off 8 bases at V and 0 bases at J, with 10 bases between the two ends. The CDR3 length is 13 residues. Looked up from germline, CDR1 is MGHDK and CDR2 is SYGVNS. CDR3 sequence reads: CASGGGMNTEAFF. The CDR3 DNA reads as TGTGCCAGCGGAGGAGGCATGAACACTGAAGCTTTCTTT.

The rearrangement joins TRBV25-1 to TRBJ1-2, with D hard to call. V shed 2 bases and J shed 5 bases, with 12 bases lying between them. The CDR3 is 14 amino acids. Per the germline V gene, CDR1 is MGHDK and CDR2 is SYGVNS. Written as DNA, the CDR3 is TGTGCCAGCAGTGAACCCCTGGGGATTTATGGCTACACCTTC. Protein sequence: CASSEPLGIYGYTF.

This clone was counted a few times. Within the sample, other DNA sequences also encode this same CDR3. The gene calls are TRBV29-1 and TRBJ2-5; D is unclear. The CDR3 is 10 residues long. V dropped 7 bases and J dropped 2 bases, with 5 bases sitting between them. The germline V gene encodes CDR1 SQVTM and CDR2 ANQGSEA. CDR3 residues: CSASQETQYF. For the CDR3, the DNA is TGCAGCGCCAGTCAAGAGACCCAGTACTTC.

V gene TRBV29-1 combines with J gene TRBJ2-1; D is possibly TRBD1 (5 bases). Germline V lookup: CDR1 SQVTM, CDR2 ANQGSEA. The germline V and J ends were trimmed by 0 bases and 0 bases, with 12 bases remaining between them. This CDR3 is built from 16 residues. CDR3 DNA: TGCAGCGTTGAAGAAGGGGCCAGTAGCTCCTACAATGAGCAGTTCTTC. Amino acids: CSVEEGASSSYNEQFF.

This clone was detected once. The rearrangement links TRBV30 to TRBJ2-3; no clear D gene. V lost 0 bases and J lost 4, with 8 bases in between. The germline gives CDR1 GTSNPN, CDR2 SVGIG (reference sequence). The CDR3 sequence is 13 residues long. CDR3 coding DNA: TGTGCCTGGAGTGTAGGCCAGCCAGATACGCAGTATTTT. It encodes CAWSVGQPDTQYF.

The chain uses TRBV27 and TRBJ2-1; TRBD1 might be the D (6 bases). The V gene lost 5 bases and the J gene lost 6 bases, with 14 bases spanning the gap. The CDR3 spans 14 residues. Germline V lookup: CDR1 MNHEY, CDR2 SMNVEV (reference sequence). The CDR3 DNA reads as TGTGCCAGCAGTGTACAGGGTCTGGGCAATGAGCAGTTCTTC. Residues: CASSVQGLGNEQFF.

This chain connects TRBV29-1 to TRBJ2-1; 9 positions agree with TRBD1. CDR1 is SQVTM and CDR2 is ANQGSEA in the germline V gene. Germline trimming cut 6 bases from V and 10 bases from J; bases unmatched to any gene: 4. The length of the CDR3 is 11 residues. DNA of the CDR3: TGCAGCGTGACAGGGGGTTGGGAGCAGTTCTTC. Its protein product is CSVTGGWEQFF.

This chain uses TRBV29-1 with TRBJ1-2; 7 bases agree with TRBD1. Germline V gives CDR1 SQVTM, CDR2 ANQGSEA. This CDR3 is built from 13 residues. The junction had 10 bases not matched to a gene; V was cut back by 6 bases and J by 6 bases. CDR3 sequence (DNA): TGCAGCGTGTTGAGTACAACAGGGGATGGCTACACCTTC. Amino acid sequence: CSVLSTTGDGYTF.

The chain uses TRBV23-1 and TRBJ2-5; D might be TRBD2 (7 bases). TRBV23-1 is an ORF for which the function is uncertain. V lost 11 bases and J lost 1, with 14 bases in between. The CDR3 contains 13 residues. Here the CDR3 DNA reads TGCGCCGGGGAGCGGGACACCCAAGAGACCCAGTACTTC. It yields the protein CAGERDTQETQYF.

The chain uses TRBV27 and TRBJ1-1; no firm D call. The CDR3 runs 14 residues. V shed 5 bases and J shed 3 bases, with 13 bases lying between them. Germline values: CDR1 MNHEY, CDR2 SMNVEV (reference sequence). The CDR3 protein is CASSTDPEYTEAFF. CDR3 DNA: TGTGCCAGCAGTACGGATCCCGAATACACTGAAGCTTTCTTT.

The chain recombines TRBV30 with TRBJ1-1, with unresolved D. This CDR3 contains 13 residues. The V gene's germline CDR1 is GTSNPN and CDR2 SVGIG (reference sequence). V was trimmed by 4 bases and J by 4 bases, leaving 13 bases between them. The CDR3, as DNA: TGTGCCTGGAAAGGCAGAGGCGGCACTGAAGCTTTCTTT. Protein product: CAWKGRGGTEAFF.

The DNA for the CDR3 is TGTGCCAGCAGCCAAGTCCCAGTGGAAGCTTTCTTT. It translates to CASSQVPVEAFF. The V and J genes are TRBV14 and TRBJ1-1; D remains unclear. V lost 1 base to trimming and J lost 8 bases, with 8 bases between them. Germline loops: CDR1 SGHDN, CDR2 FVKESK. The CDR3 runs 12 residues.

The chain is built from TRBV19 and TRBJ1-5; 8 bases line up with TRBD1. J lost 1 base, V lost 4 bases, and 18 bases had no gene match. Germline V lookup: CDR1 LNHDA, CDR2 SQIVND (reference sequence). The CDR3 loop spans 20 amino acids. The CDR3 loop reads CASSTLPSDRDPWSNQPQHF. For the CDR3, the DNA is TGTGCCAGTAGTACACTCCCATCGGACAGGGACCCCTGGAGCAATCAGCCCCAGCATTTT.

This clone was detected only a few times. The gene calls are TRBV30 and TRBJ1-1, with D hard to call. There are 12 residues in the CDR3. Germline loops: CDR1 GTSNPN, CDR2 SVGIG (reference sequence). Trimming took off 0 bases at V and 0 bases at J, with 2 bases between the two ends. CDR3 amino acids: CAWSVLNTEAFF. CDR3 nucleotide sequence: TGTGCCTGGAGTGTACTGAACACTGAAGCTTTCTTT.

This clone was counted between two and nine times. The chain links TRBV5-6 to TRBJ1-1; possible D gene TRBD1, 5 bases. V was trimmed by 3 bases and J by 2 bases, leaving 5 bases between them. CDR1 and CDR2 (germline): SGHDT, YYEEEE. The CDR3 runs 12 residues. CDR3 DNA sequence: TGTGCCAGCAGCTGGGGCAACACTGAAGCTTTCTTT. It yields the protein CASSWGNTEAFF.

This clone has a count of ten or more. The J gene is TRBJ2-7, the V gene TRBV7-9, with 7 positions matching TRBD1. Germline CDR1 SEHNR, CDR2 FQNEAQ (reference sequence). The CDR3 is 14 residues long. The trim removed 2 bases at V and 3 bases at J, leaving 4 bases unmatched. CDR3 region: CASSLTTGHYEQYF. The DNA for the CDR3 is TGTGCCAGCAGCTTAACGACAGGGCACTACGAGCAGTACTTC. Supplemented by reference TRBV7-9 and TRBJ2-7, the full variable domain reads DTGVSQNPRHKITKRGQNVTFRCDPISEHNRLYWYRQTLGQGPEFLTYFQNEAQLEKSRLLSDRFSAERPKGSFSTLEIQRTEQGDSAMYLCASSLTTGHYEQYFGPGTRLTVT.

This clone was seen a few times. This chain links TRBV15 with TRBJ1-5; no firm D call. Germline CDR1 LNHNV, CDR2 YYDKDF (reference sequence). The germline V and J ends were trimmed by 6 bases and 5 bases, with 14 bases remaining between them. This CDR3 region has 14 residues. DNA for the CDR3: TGTGCCACCAGTCTCGACTTGGCGCATCAGCCCCAGCATTTT. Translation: CATSLDLAHQPQHF.

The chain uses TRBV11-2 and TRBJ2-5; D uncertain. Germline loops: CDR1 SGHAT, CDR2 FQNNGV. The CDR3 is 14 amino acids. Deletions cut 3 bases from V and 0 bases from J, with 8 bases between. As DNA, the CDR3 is TGTGCCAGCAGCTTCCCGAATTACCAAGAGACCCAGTACTTC. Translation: CASSFPNYQETQYF.

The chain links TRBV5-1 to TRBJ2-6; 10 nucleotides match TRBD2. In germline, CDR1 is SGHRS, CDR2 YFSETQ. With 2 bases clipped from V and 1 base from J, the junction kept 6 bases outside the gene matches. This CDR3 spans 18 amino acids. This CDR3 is CASSFLLLAGSGANVLTF. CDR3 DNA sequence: TGCGCCAGCAGCTTTCTCCTACTAGCGGGGTCTGGGGCCAACGTCCTGACTTTC.

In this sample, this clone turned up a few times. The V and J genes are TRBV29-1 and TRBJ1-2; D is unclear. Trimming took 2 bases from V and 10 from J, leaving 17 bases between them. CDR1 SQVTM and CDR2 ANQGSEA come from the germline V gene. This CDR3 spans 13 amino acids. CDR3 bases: TGCAGCGTTGAAACCCCCGCCGAGGTGACCTACACCTTC. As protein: CSVETPAEVTYTF.

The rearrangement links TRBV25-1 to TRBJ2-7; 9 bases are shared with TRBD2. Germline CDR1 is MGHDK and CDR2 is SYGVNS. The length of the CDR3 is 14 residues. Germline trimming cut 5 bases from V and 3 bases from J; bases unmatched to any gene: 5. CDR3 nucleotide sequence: TGTGCCAGCAGTCCGATAGCGGGGGACTACGAGCAGTACTTC. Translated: CASSPIAGDYEQYF.